This TCR beta chain was captured in a study of shared clonotypes between healthy human individuals. Across the whole study: Per-donor plates numbered three CD4 naive, three CD4 memory, two CD8 naive and one CD8 memory.

CDR1 LGHNA and CDR2 YSLEER come from the germline V gene. With 3 bases removed from V and 0 bases from J, the gap between germline ends came to 9 bases. This CDR3 has 15 residues. Donors were Caucasian adults residing in Nashville, Tennessee, USA. Study conclusions and caveats: Larger estimated richness was generally seen in naive subsets than in memory subsets. Rarefaction exposed incomplete sorted-subset sequencing despite large depth.

As for this clone: Its antigen is as yet unknown.

TCRdb keeps only in-frame clones here, not all; method: immunoSEQ multiplex PCR. Here the sample spans roughly 2.2 million clones, under 95% being singletons. This chain uses TRBV4-3 with TRBJ1-3; D remains ambiguous. Sequencing was carried out using naive CD4+ T cells from PBMCs. As for subset: CD45RA+ positively selected. This receptor was taken from a man between 18 and 35 years old in good health. Some clones in this sample may be carry-over from other donors' samples. The CDR3 DNA is TGCGCCAGCAGCCATACGCCGTACTCTGGAAACACCATATATTTT. Protein: CASSHTPYSGNTIYF.